This section outlines one T cell receptor (beta chain) sequence together with its context. The target antigen is unknown. Looked up from germline, CDR1 is GTSNPN and CDR2 is SVGIG (reference sequence). V was cut by 3 bases and J by 3 bases, with 18 bases left in between. This CDR3 spans 16 amino acids. The sample belongs to a study of CD8+ T cells in alopecia areata. Study overall: Those patients who were treated received oral tofacitinib, which was given at 5 to 10 mg twice daily for moderate-to-severe alopecia areata. Study-level points and caveats: The study found higher clonality in lesional than normal scalp, especially in alopecia totalis/universalis. A great number of expanded lesional clones endured in scalp and blood during tofacitinib.

RNA extraction and reverse transcription yielded cDNA as sequencing template. Here immunoSEQ multiplex PCR was the method, and the copy in TCRdb shows in-frame clones only, minus some. This repertoire shows 200,000 to 250,000 clones, 64% found once; its top ten account for around 4.3%. Stated treatment: oral pan-JAK inhibitor, 5-10 mg twice daily. The study team obtained lesional scalp punch biopsies and peripheral blood from alopecia areata patients. This specimen consisted of CD4+ T cells sorted from blood, obtained at week 4, from a patient treated with tofacitinib. V and J are TRBV30 and TRBJ1-5; D ambiguous. The sequence came from a human donor with alopecia areata. The CDR3 loop is CAWSAHPPTSNQPQHF. CDR3 nucleotides: TGTGCCTGGAGCGCCCACCCTCCAACCTCCAATCAGCCCCAGCATTTT.